The 30 T cell receptor beta chains given below trace back to one sample, sequenced in a study of T cells in Graves' hyperthyroidism and ophthalmopathy. Amplification of TCR beta CDR3 regions was performed using RNA transcripts as template. The study used the HTBI primer set for a first-round RT-PCR of the TCR CDR3. TCRdb used MiXCR to reprocess the multiplex PCR reads, holding one entry per CDR3 protein. The table has about 500,000 distinct CDR3 sequences, around 50% seen once. What was sequenced was peripheral blood or thyroid tissue (not recorded which). All receptors derive from an adult woman with Graves' disease, either hyperthyroidism or ophthalmopathy (not recorded which).

This clonotype was counted a single time. The chain is built from TRBV7-9 and TRBJ2-7; 7 nucleotides agree with TRBD2. The germline V gene has CDR1 SEHNR and CDR2 FQNEAQ (reference sequence). This CDR3 has 15 residues. The V gene end was trimmed by 0 bases and the J gene end by 5 bases; junction bases not matched to a gene: 7. This CDR3 reads CASSLAFAGVHEQYF. The CDR3 DNA reads TGTGCCAGCAGCTTAGCGTTCGCGGGAGTCCACGAGCAGTACTTC.

The chain uses TRBV5-1 and TRBJ1-4, with D unclear. Germline V lookup: CDR1 SGHRS, CDR2 YFSETQ. Trimming cost V 5 bases and J 3 bases, with 11 bases left between them. The CDR3 has 14 amino acids. DNA of the CDR3: TGCGCCAGCAGGTTAACAGCGTCTAATGAAAAACTGTTTTTT. Translating it yields CASRLTASNEKLFF.

The rearrangement links TRBV19 to TRBJ1-5; D is ambiguous. Germline V lookup: CDR1 LNHDA, CDR2 SQIVND (reference sequence). This CDR3 has 12 amino acids. V lost 5 bases to trimming and J lost 6 bases, with 8 bases between them. The CDR3 is CASSWPGQPQHF. In DNA, the CDR3 is TGTGCCAGTAGTTGGCCAGGTCAGCCCCAGCATTTT.

This clonotype was counted ten times or more. The V call is TRBV20-1, the J call TRBJ1-2; the match to TRBD1 covers 7 bases. The CDR3 spans 12 residues. The germline CDR1 and CDR2 sequences are DFQATT and SNEGSKA (reference sequence). CDR3 bases: TGCCTTTTACAGGGGCCCGGCTATGGCTACACCTTC. Translated: CLLQGPGYGYTF.

The chain employs TRBV7-8 and TRBJ1-1; no firm D call. CDR3 size: 12 residues. Trimming shortened V by 5 bases and J by 8 bases, and 12 bases separated the two germline ends. Germline V lookup: CDR1 SGHVS, CDR2 FQNEAQ. CDR3 in DNA: TGTGCCAGCAGCCACACGGACGGCGAAGCTTTCTTT. Translation: CASSHTDGEAFF.

This clonotype was seen a handful of times. This sequence joins TRBV29-1 and TRBJ2-2, with unresolved D. The CDR3 is 12 residues long. V lost 5 bases and J lost 7, with 11 bases in between. Germline CDR1 and CDR2: SQVTM and ANQGSEA. The chain's CDR3 is CSVSSWVGELFF. In nucleotides, the CDR3 is TGCAGCGTTAGTTCCTGGGTCGGGGAGCTGTTTTTT.

The chain combines TRBV20-1 with TRBJ1-2; 8 bases line up with TRBD1. V dropped 3 bases and J dropped 6; count of bases not matched to a gene: 9. CDR1 is DFQATT and CDR2 is SNEGSKA in the germline V gene (reference sequence). The CDR3 has 14 amino acids. The CDR3 DNA reads as TGCAGTGCTAGGGAGGAGACAGGGGACGATGGCTACACCTTC. This sequence encodes CSAREETGDDGYTF.

V and J are TRBV7-9 and TRBJ2-1; 7 bases match TRBD1. CDR1 and CDR2 from the germline V gene are SEHNR and FQNEAQ (reference sequence). CDR3 length equals 15 residues. The junction had 13 bases not matched to a gene; V was cut back by 5 bases and J by 9 bases. CDR3 sequence (DNA): TGTGCCAGCAGCCACCGGGACAGCGACGAACGTGAGCAGTTCTTC. It specifies CASSHRDSDEREQFF. Complete variable domain (other parts from reference TRBV7-9 and TRBJ2-1): DTGVSQNPRHKITKRGQNVTFRCDPISEHNRLYWYRQTLGQGPEFLTYFQNEAQLEKSRLLSDRFSAERPKGSFSTLEIQRTEQGDSAMYLCASSHRDSDEREQFFGPGTRLTVL.

This clonotype was recorded many times. The J gene is TRBJ2-6, the V gene TRBV7-9, with 8 bases that match TRBD1. The CDR3 has 15 amino acids. V dropped 6 bases and J dropped 4; count of bases not matched to a gene: 5. Looked up from germline, CDR1 is SEHNR and CDR2 is FQNEAQ (reference sequence). CDR3 sequence: CASSTDRAGANVLTF. The CDR3 coding sequence is TGTGCCAGCAGTACGGACAGGGCCGGGGCCAACGTCCTGACTTTC.

This clonotype was detected only a few times. The chain uses TRBV20-1 and TRBJ1-2, with a tentative D call TRBD1 (6 bases). From germline, CDR1 is DFQATT and CDR2 SNEGSKA (reference sequence). The CDR3 runs to 12 residues. V lost 6 bases and J 5 bases, leaving 13 bases between the germline ends. In DNA, the CDR3 is TGCAGTGCGTCTCTCGGACAGTATGGCTACACCTTC. Amino acid sequence: CSASLGQYGYTF.

This sequence joins TRBV7-3 and TRBJ1-1; weak D call: TRBD1 (6 bases). Germline loops: CDR1 SGHTA, CDR2 FQGTGA. V shed 5 bases and J shed 5 bases, with 12 bases lying between them. The CDR3 loop spans 13 amino acids. DNA for the CDR3: TGTGCCAGCAGCACAAGGACAGAGACTGAAGCTTTCTTT. It specifies CASSTRTETEAFF.

The chain employs TRBV5-1 and TRBJ2-5, with TRBD2 as a possible D gene (6 bases). This CDR3 is built from 11 residues. Germline V gene lookup returns CDR1 SGHRS and CDR2 YFSETQ. V lost 6 bases and J 11 bases, leaving 14 bases between the germline ends. CDR3 DNA: TGCGCCAGCACCCCGGGTGGGGGGCAGTACTTC. Residues: CASTPGGGQYF.

V and J are TRBV29-1 and TRBJ1-5; tentative D call: TRBD1 (5 bases). The CDR3 consists of 13 residues. Trimming left V 8 bases short and J 5 bases short, with 16 bases between. Per the germline V gene, CDR1 is SQVTM and CDR2 is ANQGSEA. CDR3 protein: CSTTGGRDQPQHF. The CDR3 nucleotides are TGCAGCACGACCGGGGGGAGGGATCAGCCCCAGCATTTT. The full variable domain, rest sourced from reference TRBV29-1 and TRBJ1-5, is SAVISQKPSRDICQRGTSLTIQCQVDSQVTMMFWYRQQPGQSLTLIATANQGSEATYESGFVIDKFPISRPNLTFSTLTVSNMSPEDSSIYLCSTTGGRDQPQHFGDGTRLSIL.

This clonotype was seen once. This sequence joins TRBV7-9 and TRBJ1-2; D is unclear. The ends were cut back, 3 bases at V and 13 bases at J, with 12 bases in the middle. From germline, CDR1 is SEHNR and CDR2 FQNEAQ (reference sequence). The CDR3 is 11 amino acids. The CDR3 nucleotides are TGTGCCAGCAGCTTCGCAGCCAACATCACCTTC. The encoded protein is CASSFAANITF. Looking up the rest from reference TRBV7-9 and TRBJ1-2 gives the full variable domain: DTGVSQNPRHKITKRGQNVTFRCDPISEHNRLYWYRQTLGQGPEFLTYFQNEAQLEKSRLLSDRFSAERPKGSFSTLEIQRTEQGDSAMYLCASSFAANITFGSGTRLTVV.

The chain carries TRBV7-9 and TRBJ2-5; D call uncertain. The CDR3 has 15 residues. V lost 4 bases to trimming and J lost 3 bases, with 15 bases between them. CDR1 and CDR2 (germline): SEHNR, FQNEAQ (reference sequence). The CDR3 spells CASSSHRAMKETQYF. The CDR3 nucleotides read TGTGCCAGCAGCTCACACCGGGCGATGAAAGAGACCCAGTACTTC.

Comments on this clonotype: A read error may be the cause here, since a much bigger clone is one base away. The CDR3 does not close with the conserved phenylalanine or tryptophan, likely indicating a read error. The gene calls are TRBV20-1 and TRBJ2-5; a weak D match, TRBD2 (7 bases). Per the germline V gene, CDR1 is DFQATT and CDR2 is SNEGSKA (reference sequence). This CDR3 has 13 residues. V was trimmed by 4 bases and J by 11 bases, leaving 20 bases between them. The CDR3 DNA reads as TGCAGTGCTAAGGGGGAGGGGGTTGGAGAGCAGTACCTC. Its translation is CSAKGEGVGEQYL.

The rearrangement joins TRBV7-3 to TRBJ2-5; no clear D gene. This CDR3 comprises 13 residues. Germline-derived CDR1 and CDR2 are SGHTA and FQGTGA. Trimming took 4 bases from V and 1 from J, leaving 7 bases between them. CDR3 residues: CASSSGSQETQYF. The CDR3 coding sequence is TGTGCCAGCAGCTCCGGGTCCCAAGAGACCCAGTACTTC.

The V gene is TRBV7-9, the J gene TRBJ2-5, with TRBD2 matching over 12 bases. This CDR3 is 15 amino acids long. After removal of 2 bases from V and 2 bases from J, the junction contained 0 bases not matched to a gene. Germline lookup yields CDR1 SEHNR and CDR2 FQNEAQ (reference sequence). CDR3 sequence reads: CASSLTSGRQETQYF. The CDR3 DNA sequence: TGTGCCAGCAGCTTAACTAGCGGGAGGCAAGAGACCCAGTACTTC.

The chain has TRBV29-1 and TRBJ1-2; D possibly corresponds to TRBD1 (6 bases). Trimming removed 3 bases from V and 10 bases from J, with 18 bases in between. Germline assignment: CDR1 SQVTM and CDR2 ANQGSEA. This CDR3 has 13 amino acids. The CDR3 DNA follows: TGCAGCGTTGAGAGACAGGTTACCAATGACTACACCTTC. This sequence encodes CSVERQVTNDYTF.

This clonotype was observed a few times. The chain has TRBV20-1 and TRBJ1-2; 8 bases map to TRBD1. Germline V gene lookup returns CDR1 DFQATT and CDR2 SNEGSKA (reference sequence). J lost 6 bases, V lost 4 bases, and 7 bases had no gene match. CDR3 length equals 13 residues. The CDR3 reads CSATDRDDDGYTF. CDR3 nucleotides: TGCAGTGCTACGGACAGGGATGACGATGGCTACACCTTC.

The chain couples TRBV29-1 to TRBJ1-2; D gene uncertain. CDR1 and CDR2 from the germline V gene are SQVTM and ANQGSEA. This CDR3 region has 12 residues. Trimming took off 5 bases at V and 3 bases at J, with 10 bases between the two ends. The CDR3 loop reads CSVRNIDYGYTF. DNA for the CDR3: TGCAGCGTTCGGAACATAGACTATGGCTACACCTTC.

This chain joins TRBV2 and TRBJ1-1; possible D gene TRBD1, 6 bases. The CDR3 spans 14 residues. Trimming cost V 6 bases and J 7 bases, with 18 bases left between them. Germline V gene lookup returns CDR1 SNHLY and CDR2 FYNNEI. CDR3 sequence: CASRDTGSVGEAFF. CDR3 nucleotide sequence: TGTGCCAGCAGGGATACAGGGTCTGTCGGTGAAGCTTTCTTT.

This clonotype was observed many times. This CDR3 reads CSVPQTGWDTEAFF. The CDR3 DNA sequence: TGCAGCGTTCCCCAGACAGGGTGGGACACTGAAGCTTTCTTT. This chain connects TRBV29-1 to TRBJ1-1, with TRBD1 matching 7 bases. V lost 5 bases and J lost 3; bases outside the gene matches: 9. Per the germline V gene, CDR1 is SQVTM and CDR2 is ANQGSEA. The CDR3 is 14 residues long.

This clonotype was seen at least ten times. This chain connects TRBV9 to TRBJ2-7; possibly TRBD2 for D (6 bases). The ends were cut back, 4 bases at V and 0 bases at J, with 17 bases in the middle. The V gene's germline CDR1 is SGDLS and CDR2 YYNGEE. CDR3 size: 16 residues. This CDR3 is CASSLTGTPSSYEQYF. Here the CDR3 DNA reads TGTGCCAGCAGCCTAACCGGGACTCCCAGCTCCTACGAGCAGTACTTC.

As for this clonotype: Being one base from a much bigger clone, this may be a read error. The chain recombines TRBV11-2 with TRBJ2-7; D is ambiguous. V was shortened by 7 bases and J by 2 bases, with 18 bases between the two germline ends. Per germline, CDR1 SGHAT and CDR2 FQNNGV. This CDR3 region has 15 residues. This CDR3 is CASTFARLGPYEQYF. The CDR3 bases are TGTGCCAGCACCTTCGCGAGGTTAGGGCCCTACGAGCAGTACTTC.

This clonotype was picked up many times. The genes are TRBV20-1 and TRBJ1-5, with TRBD1 as a possible D gene (5 bases). Per germline, CDR1 DFQATT and CDR2 SNEGSKA (reference sequence). The germline V and J ends were trimmed by 8 bases and 7 bases, with 18 bases remaining between them. The CDR3 covers 13 residues. The CDR3 sequence: CSLSGGGDQPQHF. CDR3 sequence (DNA): TGCAGTCTTAGTGGGGGGGGGGACCAGCCCCAGCATTTT.

The rearrangement uses TRBV7-6 and TRBJ2-5; D ambiguous. This CDR3 has 13 amino acids. Germline V gives CDR1 SGHVS, CDR2 FNYEAQ. V lost 2 bases to trimming and J lost 5 bases, with 9 bases between them. The CDR3 region is CASSLTGPETQYF. DNA of the CDR3: TGTGCCAGCAGCTTAACCGGCCCGGAGACCCAGTACTTC. Full variable domain (rest looked up from reference TRBV7-6 and TRBJ2-5): GAGVSQSPRYKVTKRGQDVALRCDPISGHVSLYWYRQALGQGPEFLTYFNYEAQQDKSGLPNDRFSAERPEGSISTLTIQRTEQRDSAMYRCASSLTGPETQYFGPGTRLLVL.

This rearrangement joins TRBV2 to TRBJ1-2; TRBD1 matches at 8 bases. There are 12 residues in the CDR3. V shed 8 bases, J shed 3 bases, and the junction held 2 bases outside the gene matches. Germline CDR1 reads SNHLY; CDR2 reads FYNNEI. The DNA of the CDR3 is TGTGCCAGCCAGGACAGGGACTATGGCTACACCTTC. Its translation: CASQDRDYGYTF.

There are many counts of this clonotype. The CDR3 loop reads CSASPGQGLREQYF. The CDR3 region has the DNA TGCAGTGCTTCCCCGGGACAGGGACTTCGCGAGCAGTACTTC. The V and J genes are TRBV20-1 and TRBJ2-7, with 9 positions matching TRBD1. The length of the CDR3 is 14 residues. Looked up from germline, CDR1 is DFQATT and CDR2 is SNEGSKA (reference sequence). V gave up 5 bases and J gave up 6 bases; unmatched junction bases: 11.

In this sample, this clonotype turned up once. Its ends do not fully match the called genes, so a read error is possible. The genes are TRBV7-2 and TRBJ1-3; tentative D call: TRBD1 (5 bases). Germline V lookup: CDR1 SGHTA, CDR2 FQGNSA. This CDR3 comprises 16 residues. The CDR3 spells CASSFGQGRAGSTIYF. The CDR3 nucleotides are TGTGCCAGCAGCTTTGGGCAGGGTCGGGCTGGAAGCACCATATATTTT.